This T cell receptor beta chain derives from a study of post-analysis software for immune sequencing data. CDR3 size: 14 residues. With 6 bases removed from V and 0 bases from J, the gap between germline ends came to 11 bases. The TCR beta cDNA libraries contained unique molecular identifiers. Approximately 500,000 cDNA molecules were recovered from an input of roughly 0.95 to 10 million T cells. One entry per CDR3 protein results from TCRdb running MiXCR on the PCR reads. The sample records approximately 570,000 distinct CDR3 sequences, roughly 45% being singletons. General observations from the study: About five TRBV segments occurring more often in patients than controls included TRBV5-6, TRBV5-1 and TRBV20-1. Those with multiple sclerosis, the patient group, showed significantly lower normalized Chao1 diversity than controls.

With respect to this clonotype: What it binds is unknown.

This receptor was taken from a girl aged 10 to 17 with multiple sclerosis. This chain links TRBV12-3 or TRBV12-4 with TRBJ1-2, with D maybe TRBD1 (5 bases). Sequenced sample: blood. CDR3 in amino acids: CASRRQSTNYGYTF. The CDR3 nucleotides read TGTGCCAGCAGGCGACAGAGCACTAACTATGGCTACACCTTC.